This T cell receptor beta chain was found in a study of T cells in Graves' hyperthyroidism and ophthalmopathy. Looking at the study overall: Blood from the periphery was taken at initial diagnosis, before any treatment. Overall study results and limits: Appearing also in blood were most of the thyroid clonotypes expanded above 0.001.

It was RNA transcripts that yielded the amplified TCR beta CDR3 regions. First-round RT-PCR of the TCR CDR3 relied on the HTBI primer set. Using its own MiXCR run on the multiplex PCR reads, TCRdb lists one record per CDR3 protein. In the table there are under 450,000 distinct CDR3 sequences, around an eighth of which are singletons. The CDR3 has 14 amino acids. Germline CDR1 reads SGDLS; CDR2 reads YYNGEE. Trimming cost V 4 bases and J 5 bases, with 10 bases left between them. On this clonotype: Its cognate antigen is unknown. It may be a read error: a sequence one base away is much more abundant.

Newly diagnosed hyperthyroidism patients aged 18 to 65 years had disease lasting under 2 months. Sequenced material: blood. The rearrangement links TRBV9 to TRBJ1-6; D not resolved. The source of this sequence is a man younger than 40 with Graves' hyperthyroidism that later progressed to Graves' ophthalmopathy. CDR3 nucleotide sequence: TGTGCCAGCAGCATAGCTGTAGATAATTCACCCCTCCACTTT. Translating gives CASSIAVDNSPLHF.